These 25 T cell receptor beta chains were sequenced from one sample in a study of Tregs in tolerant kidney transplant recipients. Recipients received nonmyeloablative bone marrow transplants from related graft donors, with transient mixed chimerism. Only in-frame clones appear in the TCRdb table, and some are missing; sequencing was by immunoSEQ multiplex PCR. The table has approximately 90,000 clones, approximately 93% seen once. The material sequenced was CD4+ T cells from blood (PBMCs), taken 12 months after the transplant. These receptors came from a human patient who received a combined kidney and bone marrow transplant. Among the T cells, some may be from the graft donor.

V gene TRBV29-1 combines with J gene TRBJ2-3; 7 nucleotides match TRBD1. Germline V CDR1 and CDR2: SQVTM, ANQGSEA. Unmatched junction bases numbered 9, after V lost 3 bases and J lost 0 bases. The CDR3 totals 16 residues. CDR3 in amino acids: CSVDPTGDSSTDTQYF. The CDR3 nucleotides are TGCAGCGTTGACCCAACAGGGGATTCTAGCACAGATACGCAGTATTTT.

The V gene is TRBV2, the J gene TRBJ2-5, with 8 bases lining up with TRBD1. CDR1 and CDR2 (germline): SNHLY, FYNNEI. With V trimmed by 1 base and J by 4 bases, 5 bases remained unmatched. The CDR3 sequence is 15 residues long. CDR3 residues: CASSEGGQGGETQYF. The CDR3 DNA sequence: TGTGCCAGCAGTGAAGGCGGACAGGGAGGAGAGACCCAGTACTTC.

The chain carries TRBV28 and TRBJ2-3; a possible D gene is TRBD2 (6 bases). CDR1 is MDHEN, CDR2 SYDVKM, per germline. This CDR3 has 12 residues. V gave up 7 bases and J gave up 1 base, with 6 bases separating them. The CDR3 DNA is TGTGCCAGCACGGGGGGCACAGATACGCAGTATTTT. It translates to CASTGGTDTQYF.

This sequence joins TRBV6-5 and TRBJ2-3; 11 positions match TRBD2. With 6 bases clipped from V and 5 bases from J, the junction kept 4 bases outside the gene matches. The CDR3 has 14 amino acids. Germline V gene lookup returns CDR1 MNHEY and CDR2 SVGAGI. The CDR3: CASSPGLAVDTQYF. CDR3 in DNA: TGTGCCAGCAGCCCGGGACTAGCGGTAGATACGCAGTATTTT.

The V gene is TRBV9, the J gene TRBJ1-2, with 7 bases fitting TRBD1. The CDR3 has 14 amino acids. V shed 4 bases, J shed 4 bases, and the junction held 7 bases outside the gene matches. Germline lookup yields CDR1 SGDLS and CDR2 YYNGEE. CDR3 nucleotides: TGTGCCAGCAGCCGACAGGGCTTTTTCTATGGCTACACCTTC. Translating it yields CASSRQGFFYGYTF.

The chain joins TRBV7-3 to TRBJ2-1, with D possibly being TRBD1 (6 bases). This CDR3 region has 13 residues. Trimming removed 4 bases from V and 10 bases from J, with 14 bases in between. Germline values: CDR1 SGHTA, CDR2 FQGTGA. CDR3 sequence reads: CASSSATGTEQFF. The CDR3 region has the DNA TGTGCCAGCAGCTCGGCAACCGGGACAGAGCAGTTCTTC.

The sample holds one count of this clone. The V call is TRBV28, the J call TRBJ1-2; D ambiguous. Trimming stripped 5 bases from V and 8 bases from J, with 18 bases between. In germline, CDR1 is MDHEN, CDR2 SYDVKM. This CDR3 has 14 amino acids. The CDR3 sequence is CASSLFEGVRGYTF. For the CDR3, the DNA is TGTGCCAGCAGTCTCTTTGAGGGTGTAAGGGGCTACACCTTC.

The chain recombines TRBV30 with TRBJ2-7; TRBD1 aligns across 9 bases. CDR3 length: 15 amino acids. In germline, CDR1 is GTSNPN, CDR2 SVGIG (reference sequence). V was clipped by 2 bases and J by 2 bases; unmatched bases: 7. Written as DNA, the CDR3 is TGTGCCTGGAGTAGAAGAAGGACAGGGGCCTACGAGCAGTACTTC. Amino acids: CAWSRRRTGAYEQYF.

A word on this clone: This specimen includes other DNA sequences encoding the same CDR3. CDR3 bases: TGTGCCAGCAGCTTAAGCGGCAGCACAGATACGCAGTATTTT. This codes for CASSLSGSTDTQYF. This chain uses TRBV7-9 with TRBJ2-3; D perhaps matches TRBD2 (5 bases). This CDR3 spans 14 amino acids. V lost 2 bases and J lost 0, with 6 bases in between. Germline CDR1 reads SEHNR; CDR2 reads FQNEAQ (reference sequence).

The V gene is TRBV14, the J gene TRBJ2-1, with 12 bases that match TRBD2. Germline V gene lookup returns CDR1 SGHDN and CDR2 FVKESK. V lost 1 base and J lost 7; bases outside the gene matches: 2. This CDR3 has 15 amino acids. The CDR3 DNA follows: TGTGCCAGCAGCCAAGCACTAGCGGGAGGTAATGAGCAGTTCTTC. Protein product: CASSQALAGGNEQFF.

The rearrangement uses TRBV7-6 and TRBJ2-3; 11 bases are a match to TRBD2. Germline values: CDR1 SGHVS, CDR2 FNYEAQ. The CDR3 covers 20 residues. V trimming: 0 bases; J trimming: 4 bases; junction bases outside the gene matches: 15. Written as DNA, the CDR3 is TGTGCCAGCAGCTTAGCGAGGAAGTTTAGCGGGAGGGCCTGGGCAGATACGCAGTATTTT. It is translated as CASSLARKFSGRAWADTQYF.

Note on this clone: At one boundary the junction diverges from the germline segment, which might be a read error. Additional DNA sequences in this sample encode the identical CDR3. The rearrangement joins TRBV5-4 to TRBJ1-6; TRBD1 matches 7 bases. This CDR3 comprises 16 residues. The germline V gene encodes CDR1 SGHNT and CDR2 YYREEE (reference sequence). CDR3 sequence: CASSGITGAHNSPLHF. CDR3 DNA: TGTGCCAGCAGCGGAATCACAGGGGCTCATAATTCCCCCCTCCACTTT.

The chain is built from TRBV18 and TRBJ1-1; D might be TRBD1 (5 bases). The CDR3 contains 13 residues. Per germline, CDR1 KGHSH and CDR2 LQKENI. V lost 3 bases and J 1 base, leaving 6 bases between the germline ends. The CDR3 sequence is CASSPGQNTEAFF. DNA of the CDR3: TGTGCCAGCTCACCCGGACAGAACACTGAAGCTTTCTTT.

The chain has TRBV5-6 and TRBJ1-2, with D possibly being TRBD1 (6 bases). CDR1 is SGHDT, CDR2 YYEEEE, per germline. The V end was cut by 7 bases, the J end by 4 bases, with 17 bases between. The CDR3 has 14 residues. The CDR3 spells CASQETGGSYGYTF. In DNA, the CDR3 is TGTGCCAGCCAGGAAACGGGGGGCAGCTATGGCTACACCTTC.

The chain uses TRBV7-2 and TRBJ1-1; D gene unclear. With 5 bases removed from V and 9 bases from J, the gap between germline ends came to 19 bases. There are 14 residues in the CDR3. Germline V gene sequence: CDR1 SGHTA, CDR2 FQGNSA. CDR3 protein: CASSLEVSGFKAFF. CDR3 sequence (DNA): TGTGCCAGCAGCCTGGAGGTTTCTGGGTTCAAAGCTTTCTTT.

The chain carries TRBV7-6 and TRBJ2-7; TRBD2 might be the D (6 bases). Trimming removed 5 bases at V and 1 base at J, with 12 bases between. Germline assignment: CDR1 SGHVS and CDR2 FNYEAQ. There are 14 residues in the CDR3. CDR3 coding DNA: TGTGCCAGCAGCCGAGGAGGGGCATCCTACGAGCAGTACTTC. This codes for CASSRGGASYEQYF. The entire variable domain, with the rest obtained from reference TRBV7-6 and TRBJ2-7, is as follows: GAGVSQSPRYKVTKRGQDVALRCDPISGHVSLYWYRQALGQGPEFLTYFNYEAQQDKSGLPNDRFSAERPEGSISTLTIQRTEQRDSAMYRCASSRGGASYEQYFGPGTRLTVT.

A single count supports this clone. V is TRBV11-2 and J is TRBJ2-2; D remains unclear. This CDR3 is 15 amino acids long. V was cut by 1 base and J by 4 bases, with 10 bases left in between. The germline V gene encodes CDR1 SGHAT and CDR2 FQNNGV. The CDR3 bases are TGTGCCAGCAGCTTAGGGTCCGACATCACCGGGGAGCTGTTTTTT. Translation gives CASSLGSDITGELFF.

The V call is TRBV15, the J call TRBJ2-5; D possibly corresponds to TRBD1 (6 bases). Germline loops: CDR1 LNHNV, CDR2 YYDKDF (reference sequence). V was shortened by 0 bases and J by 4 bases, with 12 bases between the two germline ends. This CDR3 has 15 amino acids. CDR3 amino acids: CATSRDRSRGETQYF. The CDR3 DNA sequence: TGTGCCACCAGCAGAGATAGAAGCAGGGGAGAGACCCAGTACTTC.

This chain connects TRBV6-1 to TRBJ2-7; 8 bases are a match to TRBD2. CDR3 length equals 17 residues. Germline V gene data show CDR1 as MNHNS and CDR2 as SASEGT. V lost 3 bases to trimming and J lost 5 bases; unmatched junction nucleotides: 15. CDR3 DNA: TGTGCCAGCAGTGACCCCGGGGTGATAGCGGGAATCCACGAGCAGTACTTC. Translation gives CASSDPGVIAGIHEQYF.

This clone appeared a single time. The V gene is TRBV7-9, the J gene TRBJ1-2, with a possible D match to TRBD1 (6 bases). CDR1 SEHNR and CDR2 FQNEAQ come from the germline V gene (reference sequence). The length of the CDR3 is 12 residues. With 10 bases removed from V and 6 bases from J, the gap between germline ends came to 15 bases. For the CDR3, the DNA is TGTGCCACCCAAGGGGGTAGCCATGGCTACACCTTC. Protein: CATQGGSHGYTF.

CDR3 region: CAWSQTSGTNTDTQYF. DNA for the CDR3: TGTGCCTGGAGCCAGACTAGCGGAACAAACACAGATACGCAGTATTTT. The chain links TRBV30 to TRBJ2-3; TRBD2 matches at 9 bases. Germline loops: CDR1 GTSNPN, CDR2 SVGIG (reference sequence). V gave up 3 bases and J gave up 2 bases; unmatched junction bases: 9. The CDR3 totals 16 residues.

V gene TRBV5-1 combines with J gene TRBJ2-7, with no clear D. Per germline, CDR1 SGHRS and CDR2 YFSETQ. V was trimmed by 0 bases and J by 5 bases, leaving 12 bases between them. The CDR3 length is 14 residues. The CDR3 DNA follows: TGCGCCAGCAGCTTGGATTCCGGGTCAAACGAGCAGTACTTC. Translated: CASSLDSGSNEQYF. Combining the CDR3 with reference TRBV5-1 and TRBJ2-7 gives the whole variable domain KAGVTQTPRYLIKTRGQQVTLSCSPISGHRSVSWYQQTPGQGLQFLFEYFSETQRNKGNFPGRFSGRQFSNSRSEMNVSTLELGDSALYLCASSLDSGSNEQYFGPGTRLTVT.

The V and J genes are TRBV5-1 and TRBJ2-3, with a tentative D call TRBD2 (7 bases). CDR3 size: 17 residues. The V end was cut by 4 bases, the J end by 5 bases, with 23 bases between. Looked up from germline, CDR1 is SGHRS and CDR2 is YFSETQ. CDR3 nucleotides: TGCGCCAGCAGCGCACCCCAGGCGGCGGGGGCCGGAGATACGCAGTATTTT. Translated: CASSAPQAAGAGDTQYF.

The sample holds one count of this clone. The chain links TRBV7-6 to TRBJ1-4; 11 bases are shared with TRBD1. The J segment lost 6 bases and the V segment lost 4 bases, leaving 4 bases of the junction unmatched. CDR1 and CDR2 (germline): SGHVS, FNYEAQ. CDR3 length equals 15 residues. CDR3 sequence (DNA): TGTGCCAGCAGCTCAAGGGGACAGGGGGATGAAAAACTGTTTTTT. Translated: CASSSRGQGDEKLFF.

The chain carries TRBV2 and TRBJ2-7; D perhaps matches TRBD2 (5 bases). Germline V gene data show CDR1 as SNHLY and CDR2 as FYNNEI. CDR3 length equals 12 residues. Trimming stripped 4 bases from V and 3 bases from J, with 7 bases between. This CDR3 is CASSVGSYEQYF. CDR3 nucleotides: TGTGCCAGCAGTGTTGGGAGCTACGAGCAGTACTTC.